Listed below are T cell receptor beta chains from one sample, sequenced in a study of T-cell memory formation after mild COVID-19. TCRdb itself ran the 5' RACE reads through MiXCR, one entry per CDR3 protein. In the table there are more than 450,000 distinct CDR3 sequences, 18% of which are singletons. The sequenced sample was PBMCs or a T cell subset sorted from them (not recorded which). The receptors stem from an adult woman who had mild COVID-19 (a few samples of this study predate the infection). Cell type and time point are not known. Each CDR3 is given with its conserved first and last residue. D genes are given only for firm matches. A row's size may be missing; if present it is once, few, many or a size class.

CDR3nt | CDR3aa | len | d_gene | j_gene | abundance | v_gene
TGTGCCAGCAGACTTCGGACGATAGAAGGAGGAGAGACCCAGTACTTC | CASRLRTIEGGETQYF | 16 | - | TRBJ2-5 | few | TRBV28
TGTGCCAGCAGCGAATCGGTAGGATACTACGAGCAGTACTTC | CASSESVGYYEQYF | 14 | - | TRBJ2-7 | - | TRBV9
TGTGCCAGTAGTATAGTATTCGCCGGGTCCAAGGCCGAGCAGTACTTC | CASSIVFAGSKAEQYF | 16 | - | TRBJ2-7 | few | TRBV19
TGTGCCAGCAGCTGGCGGAGGGACGAGCAGTACTTC | CASSWRRDEQYF | 12 | - | TRBJ2-7 | few | TRBV7-6
TGTGCCAGCGGCTACAAGTGGCGCGATACGCAGTATTTT | CASGYKWRDTQYF | 13 | - | TRBJ2-3 | - | TRBV7-2
TGTGCCAGCAGTTACTTTGCCGGAGCCGGAGATACGCAGTATTTT | CASSYFAGAGDTQYF | 15 | - | TRBJ2-3 | - | TRBV6-2/TRBV6-3
TGTGCCAGCAGTCCGGACAGGACGAGAAACAATGAGCAGTTCTTC | CASSPDRTRNNEQFF | 15 | TRBD1 | TRBJ2-1 | few | TRBV6-5
TGTGCCAGCAGCTCTCATGGGGATAATTCACCCCTCCACTTT | CASSSHGDNSPLHF | 14 | - | TRBJ1-6 | few | TRBV9
TGCGCCAGCAGCCAACAGGACAGCAACTATGGCTACACCTTC | CASSQQDSNYGYTF | 14 | - | TRBJ1-2 | few | TRBV4-1
TGTGCCAGCAATTATGAGCGGCATTGGACTGAAGCTTTCTTT | CASNYERHWTEAFF | 14 | - | TRBJ1-1 | many | TRBV6-1
TGCGCCAGCAGCTTGGACCCGTTGGGAACCTCCTACGAGCAGTACTTC | CASSLDPLGTSYEQYF | 16 | - | TRBJ2-7 | - | TRBV5-1
TGTGCCAGCAGCTTAGGGTCGACAGGGTACACTGAAGCTTTCTTT | CASSLGSTGYTEAFF | 15 | TRBD1 | TRBJ1-1 | few | TRBV11-2
TGCGCCAGCAGCTTGGGGGACAGACTTCGCTTTTCCTACGAGCAGTACTTC | CASSLGDRLRFSYEQYF | 17 | TRBD1 | TRBJ2-7 | many | TRBV5-1
TGTGCCAGCAGCCCGGACGGCACCAGCTCCTACAATGAGCAGTTCTTC | CASSPDGTSSYNEQFF | 16 | - | TRBJ2-1 | - | TRBV6-5
TGCAGTGCTAGGTTGGGGGTATTTCGGGACAACTCCTACGAGCAGTACTTC | CSARLGVFRDNSYEQYF | 17 | - | TRBJ2-7 | few | TRBV20-1
TGTGCCAGCAGTTCGGGAAAACACAATGAGCAGTTCTTC | CASSSGKHNEQFF | 13 | - | TRBJ2-1 | - | TRBV6-2/TRBV6-3
TGTGCCAGTAGTATGCGTGCGACAGGGTCGGGAGTCTACACTGAAGCTTTCTTT | CASSMRATGSGVYTEAFF | 18 | TRBD1 | TRBJ1-1 | - | TRBV19
TGTGCCATCAGCGCTAAAGGGGATCAGCCCCAGCATTTT | CAISAKGDQPQHF | 13 | - | TRBJ1-5 | - | TRBV10-3
TGTGCCAGCAGTTTCGGACTAGCGGGAGCGGCCAAATCTAGCACAGATACGCAGTATTTT | CASSFGLAGAAKSSTDTQYF | 20 | TRBD2 | TRBJ2-3 | many | TRBV7-9
TGTGCCAGCAGCCCCCGGACAGGGTGGGATGGCTACACCTTC | CASSPRTGWDGYTF | 14 | TRBD1 | TRBJ1-2 | once | TRBV7-6
TGCAGCGTTGTCCCCCTCGGGACAGGACAGTCTTCCACTGAAGCTTTCTTT | CSVVPLGTGQSSTEAFF | 17 | TRBD1 | TRBJ1-1 | - | TRBV29-1
TGTGCCAGCAGCCCCGGGGGGACTCACAGGGGGCGAGAGACCCAGTACTTC | CASSPGGTHRGRETQYF | 17 | TRBD1 | TRBJ2-5 | many | TRBV7-3
TGTGCCAGCAGAGAACTAGTCGCAGAAGAGACCCAGTACTTC | CASRELVAEETQYF | 14 | - | TRBJ2-5 | few | TRBV5-4
TGTGCCAGCAGCTTTACTAGCGCAGCAGATACGCAGTATTTT | CASSFTSAADTQYF | 14 | TRBD2 | TRBJ2-3 | - | TRBV7-9
TGTGCCAGCAGCTTAACAGGAGAACAGTCTGGAAACACCATATATTTT | CASSLTGEQSGNTIYF | 16 | - | TRBJ1-3 | - | TRBV7-9
TGCAGTGCTAGAGGTTCCGGGATTATCGGGCACAATGAGCAGTTCTTC | CSARGSGIIGHNEQFF | 16 | - | TRBJ2-1 | - | TRBV20-1
TGTGCCAGCTCACCACGGCAATCGGGCAGGGGGCAAGAGACCCAGTACTTC | CASSPRQSGRGQETQYF | 17 | TRBD1 | TRBJ2-5 | - | TRBV18
TGTGCCAGCAGCTTTGAGAGTAGCGGGGCAACCACAGATACGCAGTATTTT | CASSFESSGATTDTQYF | 17 | TRBD2 | TRBJ2-3 | - | TRBV7-8
TGTGCCACCAGTGATCCCCGAGGGGGGGCCACAGATACGCAGTATTTT | CATSDPRGGATDTQYF | 16 | - | TRBJ2-3 | many | TRBV24-1
TGTGCCAGCAGTTTCACCAGCGTCGAGCAGTACTTC | CASSFTSVEQYF | 12 | - | TRBJ2-7 | - | TRBV12-3/TRBV12-4
TGTGCCAGCTCGACGGGGCGACAACCCTCCACCGGGGAGCTGTTTTTT | CASSTGRQPSTGELFF | 16 | - | TRBJ2-2 | few | TRBV18
TGCGCCAGCAGCCGTGGAACAGGGACTAGCGGCCCCTACGAGCAGTACTTC | CASSRGTGTSGPYEQYF | 17 | TRBD2 | TRBJ2-7 | - | TRBV4-3
TGCGCCAGCAGCCAGCAGACCGGGACAGGGGCGGCGTACGAGCAGTACTTC | CASSQQTGTGAAYEQYF | 17 | TRBD1 | TRBJ2-7 | - | TRBV4-3
TGTGCCAGCAGCCATGGACTAGCGGGAGTATACTTC | CASSHGLAGVYF | 12 | TRBD2 | TRBJ2-7 | few | TRBV7-9
TGCGCCAGCAGCAATAGGGGCGTCGGAGAAGGCTACACCTTC | CASSNRGVGEGYTF | 14 | - | TRBJ1-2 | - | TRBV5-1
TGCAGTGCTAGTAGAACTAGCGGGCAGGAGACCCAGTACTTC | CSASRTSGQETQYF | 14 | TRBD2 | TRBJ2-5 | few | TRBV20-1
TGTGCCAGCAGCTTAGCGACTAGCGGTTCCTACGAGCAGTACTTC | CASSLATSGSYEQYF | 15 | TRBD2 | TRBJ2-7 | many | TRBV7-9
TGTGCCAGCAGCTTATTGGGACAAGATGAAGCTTTCTTT | CASSLLGQDEAFF | 13 | - | TRBJ1-1 | few | TRBV7-6
TGTGCCAGCTCACCAGGGGTGAACACTGAAGCTTTCTTT | CASSPGVNTEAFF | 13 | - | TRBJ1-1 | many | TRBV18
TGCAGTGCTGTCGACAGGGTAAGACACGAGCAGTACTTC | CSAVDRVRHEQYF | 13 | TRBD1 | TRBJ2-7 | few | TRBV20-1
TGCGCCAGCAGCCAAGAGCGACTCCTTGAGCAGTTCTTC | CASSQERLLEQFF | 13 | - | TRBJ2-1 | - | TRBV4-1